This is a list of T cell receptor beta chains from one sample in a study of T cell repertoires in cytomegalovirus infection. From the reads, TCRdb called clonotypes with MiXCR, one entry per CDR3 protein. The data hold about 830,000 distinct CDR3 sequences, with 32% observed a single time. The antigens of these receptors remain unknown. Sequenced here: cultured CD8+ T cells from PBMCs, sampled from culture after CMV antigen stimulation. The receptors were sampled from a human donor in good health (CMV status not recorded). Some clones in this sample may be carry-over from other donors' samples. Each CDR3 is given with its conserved first and last residue.

v_gene: TRBV7-2; j_gene: TRBJ2-3; CDR3aa: CASRPSGHSTDTQYF
v_gene: TRBV29-1; j_gene: TRBJ2-1; CDR3aa: CSVWPLAGSPDNEQFF
v_gene: TRBV10-2; j_gene: TRBJ2-7; CDR3aa: CASWAGGEQYF
v_gene: TRBV2; j_gene: TRBJ1-2; CDR3aa: CASRDPVVTFGGYTF
v_gene: TRBV15; j_gene: TRBJ1-2; CDR3aa: CATSRASTSRAMPNYGYTF
v_gene: TRBV6-1; j_gene: TRBJ2-7; CDR3aa: CASSTGTGSHSYEQYF
v_gene: TRBV5-6; j_gene: TRBJ1-5; CDR3aa: CASSFGTGSPQPQHF
v_gene: TRBV27; j_gene: TRBJ1-5; CDR3aa: CASSPGTDNQPHHF
v_gene: TRBV18; j_gene: TRBJ2-1; CDR3aa: CASSPPTSGHYNEQFF
v_gene: TRBV27; j_gene: TRBJ1-2; CDR3aa: CASSHGGVSGYTF
v_gene: TRBV6-2/TRBV6-3; j_gene: TRBJ2-1; CDR3aa: CASSPTPATYNEQFF
v_gene: TRBV7-8; j_gene: TRBJ2-5; CDR3aa: CASSSTQYQETQYF
v_gene: TRBV12-3/TRBV12-4; j_gene: TRBJ2-7; CDR3aa: CASSILGLAFPYEQYF
v_gene: TRBV7-6; j_gene: TRBJ2-1; CDR3aa: CASSLAGTSVYNEQFF
v_gene: TRBV3-1; j_gene: TRBJ2-1; CDR3aa: CASSHDSGGSYNEQFF
v_gene: TRBV5-6; j_gene: TRBJ2-1; CDR3aa: CASSYGQGRHEQFF
v_gene: TRBV14; j_gene: TRBJ1-2; CDR3aa: CASSPRGSGYGYTF
v_gene: TRBV15; j_gene: TRBJ2-3; CDR3aa: CATSSGAGGPSDTQYF
v_gene: TRBV12-5; j_gene: TRBJ1-1; CDR3aa: CASGPPGGVGDTEAFF
v_gene: TRBV12-3/TRBV12-4; j_gene: TRBJ2-3; CDR3aa: CASSDRAGVDTQYF
v_gene: TRBV19; j_gene: TRBJ1-1; CDR3aa: CASSIGAGYSNTEAFF
v_gene: TRBV12-3/TRBV12-4; j_gene: TRBJ2-3; CDR3aa: CASSSLGRADTQYF
v_gene: TRBV6-6; j_gene: TRBJ1-2; CDR3aa: CASSYEKGRTNYGYTF
v_gene: TRBV20-1; j_gene: TRBJ2-1; CDR3aa: CSAGEAGSRYNEQFF
v_gene: TRBV6-5; j_gene: TRBJ2-3; CDR3aa: CASSYFGQGSADTQYF
v_gene: TRBV6-1; j_gene: TRBJ1-2; CDR3aa: CASSEGQIYGYTF